Given below is one TCR beta chain in context. This record comes from a study of T cell changes during pregnancy in multiple sclerosis. The repertoire was sequenced with immunoSEQ multiplex PCR; TCRdb's copy has only in-frame clones and lacks some. This table holds 35,000 to 50,000 clones, approximately 90% found once. The CDR3 extends over 15 amino acids. V shed 3 bases and J 5 bases; nucleotides not matched to a gene: 7. Germline CDR1 and CDR2: SNHLY and FYNNEI. This receptor was identified in a female donor with multiple sclerosis, enrolled in a pregnancy study. Source: CD4+ T cells from peripheral blood mononuclear cells, taken after pregnancy. The chain recombines TRBV2 with TRBJ1-1, with 9 bases fitting TRBD1. In nucleotides, the CDR3 is TGTGCCAGCAGTGATCCGGGACAGGGCGAGACTGAAGCTTTCTTT. It encodes CASSDPGQGETEAFF. Full variable domain (rest looked up from reference TRBV2 and TRBJ1-1): EPEVTQTPSHQVTQMGQEVILRCVPISNHLYFYWYRQILGQKVEFLVSFYNNEISEKSEIFDDQFSVERPDGSNFTLKIRSTKLEDSAMYFCASSDPGQGETEAFFGQGTRLTVV.